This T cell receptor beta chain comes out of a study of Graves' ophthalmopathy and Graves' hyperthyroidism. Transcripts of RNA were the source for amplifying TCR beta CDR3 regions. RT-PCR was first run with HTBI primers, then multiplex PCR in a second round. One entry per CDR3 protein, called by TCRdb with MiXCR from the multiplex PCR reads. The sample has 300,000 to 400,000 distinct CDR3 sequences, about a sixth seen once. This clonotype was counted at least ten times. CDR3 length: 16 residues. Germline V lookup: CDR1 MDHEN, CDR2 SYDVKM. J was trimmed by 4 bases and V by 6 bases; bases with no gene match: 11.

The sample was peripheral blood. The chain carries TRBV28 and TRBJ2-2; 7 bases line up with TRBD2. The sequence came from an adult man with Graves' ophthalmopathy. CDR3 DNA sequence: TGTGCCAGCAGCTGGGAGGGACTTATGGGCACCGGGGAGCTGTTTTTT. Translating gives CASSWEGLMGTGELFF.